This TCR beta chain was identified in a study of blood T cell repertoires in COVID-19. In the study overall: Some COVID-19 samples were acute and others convalescent; all came from the United States, Italy and Spain. T cells, B-cell-depleted T cells, or PBMCs provided the cDNA or gDNA that served as material.

Trimming took 2 bases from V and 6 from J, leaving 20 bases between them. This CDR3 is 16 amino acids long. Germline V gene sequence: CDR1 GTSNPN, CDR2 SVGIG (reference sequence). A case of COVID-19 had been met by exposed participants within 2 weeks before study entry. The table came from immunoSEQ multiplex PCR; TCRdb's copy has only in-frame clones and leaves some out. The sample yields roughly 250,000 clones, over 70% seen once. Sequencing used PBMCs or T cells enriched from blood (not recorded which). This TCR derives from a woman aged 40-49 years who had been exposed to COVID-19. The rearrangement joins TRBV30 to TRBJ2-1; D possibly corresponds to TRBD2 (6 bases). The CDR3 loop is CAWSRRGLEWANEQFF. The DNA of the CDR3 is TGTGCCTGGAGTCGCCGGGGGTTGGAGTGGGCCAATGAGCAGTTCTTC.